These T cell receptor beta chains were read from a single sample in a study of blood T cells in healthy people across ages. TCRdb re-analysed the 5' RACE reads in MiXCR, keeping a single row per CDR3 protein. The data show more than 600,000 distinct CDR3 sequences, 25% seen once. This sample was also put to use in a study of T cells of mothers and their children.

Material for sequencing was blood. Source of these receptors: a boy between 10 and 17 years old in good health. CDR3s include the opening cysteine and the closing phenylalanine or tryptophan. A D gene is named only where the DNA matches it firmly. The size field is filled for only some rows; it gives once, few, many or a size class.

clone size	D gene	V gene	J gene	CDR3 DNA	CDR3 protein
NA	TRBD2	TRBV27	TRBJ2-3	TGTGCCAGCAGTTTTAGGGGCGGGGGGGCCGTAAATACGCAGTATTTT	CASSFRGGGAVNTQYF
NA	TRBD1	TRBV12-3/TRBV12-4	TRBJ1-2	TGTGCCAGCAGTTCCGGGACAGGGAGAAATGGCTACACCTTC	CASSSGTGRNGYTF
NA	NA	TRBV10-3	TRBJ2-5	TGTGCCACGGGCGACAGGTACCAAGGGACCCAGTACTTC	CATGDRYQGTQYF
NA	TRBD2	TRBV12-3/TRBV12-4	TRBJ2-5	TGTGCCAGCAGGCCAGCGGGGATGGGTACAGGGACCCAGTACTTC	CASRPAGMGTGTQYF
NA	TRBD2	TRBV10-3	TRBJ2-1	TGTGCCATCAGTGAGTCTGATTCCCGGGCGGGAGGATATAATGAGCAGTTCTTC	CAISESDSRAGGYNEQFF
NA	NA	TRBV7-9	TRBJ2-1	TGTGCCAGCAGCGCCCCCCTCCAGCAGTTCTTC	CASSAPLQQFF
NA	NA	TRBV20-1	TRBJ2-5	TGCAGCGCGGCGGGTACCCTGGGGACCCAGTACTTC	CSAAGTLGTQYF
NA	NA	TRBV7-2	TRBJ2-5	TGTGCCAGCAGCTTAATGGGAGCAGGGGCGTTGGAGACCCAGTACTTC	CASSLMGAGALETQYF
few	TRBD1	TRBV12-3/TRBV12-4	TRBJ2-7	TGTGCCAGCAGTATCATGACAGGGTTGGACGAGCAGTACTTC	CASSIMTGLDEQYF
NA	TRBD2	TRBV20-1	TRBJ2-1	TGCAGTGCTAGAGTGTCTAGCGGGAGTTCCTACAATGAGCAGTTCTTC	CSARVSSGSSYNEQFF
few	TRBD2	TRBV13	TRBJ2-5	TGTGCCAGCAGCTCGGGAGGCCCAGAGACCCAGTACTTC	CASSSGGPETQYF
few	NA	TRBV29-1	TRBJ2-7	TGCAGCGTTAGGGGCACTGTGACCTACGAGCAGTACTTC	CSVRGTVTYEQYF
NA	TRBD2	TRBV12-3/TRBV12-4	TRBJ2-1	TGTGCCAGCAGGTTAGCGGGAGTCAATGAGCAGTTCTTC	CASRLAGVNEQFF
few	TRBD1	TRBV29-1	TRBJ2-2	TGCAGCGTTGAAGGACAGGGAAACACCGGGGAGCTGTTTTTT	CSVEGQGNTGELFF
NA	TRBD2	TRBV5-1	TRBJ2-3	TGCGCCAGCAGCTTGGCCCCTGGCGGGGGTTACGGTAGCACAGATACGCAGTATTTT	CASSLAPGGGYGSTDTQYF
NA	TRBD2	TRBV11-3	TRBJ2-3	TGTGCCAGCAGCTTATCGACTAGCGGGGGAGATACGCAGTATTTT	CASSLSTSGGDTQYF
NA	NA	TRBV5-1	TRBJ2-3	TGCGCCAGCAGCCCGAATCTGGCGACAGATACGCAGTATTTT	CASSPNLATDTQYF
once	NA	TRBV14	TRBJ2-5	TGTGCCGGCAGCCAAAACCTACAAGAGACCCAGTACTTC	CAGSQNLQETQYF
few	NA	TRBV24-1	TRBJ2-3	TGTGCCACCAGGGGGGATATGGGGCGAGGCACAGATACGCAGTATTTT	CATRGDMGRGTDTQYF
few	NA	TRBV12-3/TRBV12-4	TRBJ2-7	TGTGCCAGCAGCTTGGCCGGGGGTTGGGACGAGCAGTACTTC	CASSLAGGWDEQYF
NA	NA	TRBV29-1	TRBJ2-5	TGCAGCGTCATACAGGAGACCCAGTACTTC	CSVIQETQYF
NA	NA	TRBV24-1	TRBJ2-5	TGTGCCACCAGTGATTTTCGAGACATTGAAGAGACCCAGTACTTC	CATSDFRDIEETQYF
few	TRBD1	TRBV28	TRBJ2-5	TGTGCCAGCAGCCTGGGGGGACAGGGGTCCGAGACCCAGTACTTC	CASSLGGQGSETQYF
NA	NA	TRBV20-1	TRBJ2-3	TGCAGTGCTAGAACCGCTAATTCTAGCACAGATACGCAGTATTTT	CSARTANSSTDTQYF
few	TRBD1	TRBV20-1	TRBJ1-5	TGCAGTGCTAGAGATGGTACAGGGGGCTGGCAGCCCCAGCATTTT	CSARDGTGGWQPQHF
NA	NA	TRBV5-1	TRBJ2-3	TGCGCCAGCAGCTTGGCTGTAGGGAGCGGCACAGATACGCAGTATTTT	CASSLAVGSGTDTQYF
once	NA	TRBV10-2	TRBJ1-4	TGCGCCAGCAGCAGGGCTGAAAAACTGTTTTTT	CASSRAEKLFF
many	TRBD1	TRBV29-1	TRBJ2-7	TGCAGCGCCGAGGGGACAGGGTTGGAGCAGTACTTC	CSAEGTGLEQYF
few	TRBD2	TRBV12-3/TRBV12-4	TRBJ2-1	TGTGCCAGCAGGGGGACTAGCATCCCCTACAATGAGCAGTTCTTC	CASRGTSIPYNEQFF
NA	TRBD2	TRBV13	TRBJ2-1	TGTGCCAGCACCAGGCTAGCGGGAGAACAGTTCTTC	CASTRLAGEQFF
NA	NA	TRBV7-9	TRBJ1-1	TGTGCCAGCAGCGTGGGGCCGGCGAACACTGAAGCTTTCTTT	CASSVGPANTEAFF
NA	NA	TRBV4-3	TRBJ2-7	TGCGCCAGCAGCCAAGATCCACAGGGAGGGGACGAGCAGTACTTC	CASSQDPQGGDEQYF
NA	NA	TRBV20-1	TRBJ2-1	TGCAGTGCTAGAGGGCCAGCAGGATTGGGAGATGAGCAGTTCTTC	CSARGPAGLGDEQFF
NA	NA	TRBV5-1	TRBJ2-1	TGCGCCAGCAGCTCCGCTCTCCTTAGCGGTCTCGGCTACAATGAGCAGTTCTTC	CASSSALLSGLGYNEQFF
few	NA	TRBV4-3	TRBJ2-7	TGCGCCAGCAGCCAAGATCTCCAGGGCTACTCCTACGAGCAGTACTTC	CASSQDLQGYSYEQYF
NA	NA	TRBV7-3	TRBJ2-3	TGTGCCAGCAGCCGAACCGCGGGCACAGATACGCAGTATTTT	CASSRTAGTDTQYF
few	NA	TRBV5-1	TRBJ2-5	TGCGCCAGCAGCCCTACAGCGGCCCAAGAGACCCAGTACTTC	CASSPTAAQETQYF
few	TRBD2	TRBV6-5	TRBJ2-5	TGTGCCAGCAGTTACGCGGGCGGGGGTACCCAAGAGACCCAGTACTTC	CASSYAGGGTQETQYF
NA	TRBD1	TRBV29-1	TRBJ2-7	TGCAGCGTTGAAGGGACAGGGTCCCTCTACGAGCAGTACTTC	CSVEGTGSLYEQYF
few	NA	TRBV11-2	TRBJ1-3	TGTGCCAGCAGCTTCCTGGATATCTCTGGAAACACCATATATTTT	CASSFLDISGNTIYF
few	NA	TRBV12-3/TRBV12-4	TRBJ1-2	TGTGCCAGCAGTGCGGCAGGGAGGGGAAACTATGGCTACACCTTC	CASSAAGRGNYGYTF
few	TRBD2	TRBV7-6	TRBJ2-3	TGTGCCAGCAGCTCTAGCGGGGAGAAAACAGATACGCAGTATTTT	CASSSSGEKTDTQYF
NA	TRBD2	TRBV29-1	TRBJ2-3	TGCAGCGTTGAGGGTGGGAGGGAAGCAGATACGCAGTATTTT	CSVEGGREADTQYF
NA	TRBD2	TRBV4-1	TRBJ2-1	TGCGCCAGCAGCCAAGAATTTAGCGGGAGGACCCGAGGCAATGAGCAGTTCTTC	CASSQEFSGRTRGNEQFF
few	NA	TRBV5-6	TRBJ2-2	TGTGCCAGCAGCTTACAGGGCTGGAACACCGGGGAGCTGTTTTTT	CASSLQGWNTGELFF
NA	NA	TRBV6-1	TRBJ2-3	TGTGCCAGCAGTGAAGCCGGGGATGACACAGATACGCAGTATTTT	CASSEAGDDTDTQYF
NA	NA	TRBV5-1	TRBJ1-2	TGCGCCAGCAGCTTACCCGAGGGCTATCCGGACTATGGCTACACCTTC	CASSLPEGYPDYGYTF
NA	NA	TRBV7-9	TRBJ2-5	TGTGCCAGCAGCTTAGCCGCGGTCGGGGAGACCCAGTACTTC	CASSLAAVGETQYF
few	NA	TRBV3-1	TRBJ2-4	TGTGCCAGCAGCCAATATTTTCAGCTAGCCAAAAACATTCAGTACTTC	CASSQYFQLAKNIQYF
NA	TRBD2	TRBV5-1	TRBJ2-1	TGCGCCAGCAGCTCTAGCGGGAGGGAATCCTACAATGAGCAGTTCTTC	CASSSSGRESYNEQFF
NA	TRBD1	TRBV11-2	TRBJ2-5	TGTGCCAGCAGCTTAGGGGGTCCTAGACAGGGAATGCAGGAGACCCAGTACTTC	CASSLGGPRQGMQETQYF
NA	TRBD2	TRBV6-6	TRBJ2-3	TGTGCCTGCAGTTACCGAACTAGCGGGAGCACAGATACGCAGTATTTT	CACSYRTSGSTDTQYF
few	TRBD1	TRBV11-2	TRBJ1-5	TGTGCCAGCAGCTTAGACCCAGGGGGAAGCAATCAGCCCCAGCATTTT	CASSLDPGGSNQPQHF
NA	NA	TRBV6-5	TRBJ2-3	TGTGCCAGCAGTTCCACCCCGGAAGATACGCAGTATTTT	CASSSTPEDTQYF
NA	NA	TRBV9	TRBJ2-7	TGTGCCAGCAGCGTAGGAGGCAACACCTACGAGCAGTACTTC	CASSVGGNTYEQYF
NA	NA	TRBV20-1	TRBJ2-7	TGCAGTGCTAGCGGTCTTGGACTCCCCTACGAGCAGTACTTC	CSASGLGLPYEQYF
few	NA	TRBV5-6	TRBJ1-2	TGTGCCAGCAGCCCGTCCTATAGTGGCTACACCTTC	CASSPSYSGYTF